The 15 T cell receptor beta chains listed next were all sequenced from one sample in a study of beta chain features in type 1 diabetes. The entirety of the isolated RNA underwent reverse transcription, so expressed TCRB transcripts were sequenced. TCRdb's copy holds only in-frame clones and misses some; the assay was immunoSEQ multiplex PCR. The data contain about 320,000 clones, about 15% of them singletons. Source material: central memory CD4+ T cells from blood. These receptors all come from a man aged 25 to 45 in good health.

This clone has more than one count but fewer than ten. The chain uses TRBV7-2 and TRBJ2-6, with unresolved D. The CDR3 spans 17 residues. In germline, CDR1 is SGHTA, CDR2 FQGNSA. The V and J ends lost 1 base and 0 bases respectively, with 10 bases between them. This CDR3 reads CASSLVGRISGANVLTF. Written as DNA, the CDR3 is TGTGCCAGCAGCTTAGTCGGACGTATCTCTGGGGCCAACGTCCTGACTTTC.

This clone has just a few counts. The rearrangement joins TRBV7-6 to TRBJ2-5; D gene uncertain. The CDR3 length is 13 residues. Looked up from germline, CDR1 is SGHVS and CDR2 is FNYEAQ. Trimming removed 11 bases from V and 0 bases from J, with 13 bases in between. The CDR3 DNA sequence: TGTGCCTCCTCAAGGAGCCACCAAGAGACCCAGTACTTC. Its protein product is CASSRSHQETQYF.

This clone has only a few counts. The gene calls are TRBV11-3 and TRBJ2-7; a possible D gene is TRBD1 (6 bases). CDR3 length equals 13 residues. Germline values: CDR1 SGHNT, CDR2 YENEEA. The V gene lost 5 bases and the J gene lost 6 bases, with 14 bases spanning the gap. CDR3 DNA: TGTGCCAGCAGCCGTAACAGGGTTGGCGAGCAGTACGTC. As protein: CASSRNRVGEQYV.

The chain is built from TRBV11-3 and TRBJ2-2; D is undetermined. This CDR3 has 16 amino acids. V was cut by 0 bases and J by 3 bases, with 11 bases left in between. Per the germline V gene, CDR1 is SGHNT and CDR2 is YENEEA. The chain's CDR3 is CASSLDSGSYTGELFF. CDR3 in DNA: TGTGCCAGCAGCTTAGATTCGGGCTCCTACACCGGGGAGCTGTTTTTT.

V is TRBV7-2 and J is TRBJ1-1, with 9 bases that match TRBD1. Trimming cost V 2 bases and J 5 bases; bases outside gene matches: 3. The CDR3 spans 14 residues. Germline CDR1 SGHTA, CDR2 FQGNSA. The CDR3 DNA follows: TGTGCCAGCAGCTTATACAGGGGGCGGACTGAAGCTTTCTTT. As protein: CASSLYRGRTEAFF.

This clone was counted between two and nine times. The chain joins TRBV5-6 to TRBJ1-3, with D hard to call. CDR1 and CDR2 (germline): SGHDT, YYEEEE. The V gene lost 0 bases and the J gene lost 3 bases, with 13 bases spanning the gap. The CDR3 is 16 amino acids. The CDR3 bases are TGTGCCAGCAGCTTGGGGGGATCCCTAGGTGGAAACACCATATATTTT. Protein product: CASSLGGSLGGNTIYF. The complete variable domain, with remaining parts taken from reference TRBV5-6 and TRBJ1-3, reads DAGVTQSPTHLIKTRGQQVTLRCSPKSGHDTVSWYQQALGQGPQFIFQYYEEEERQRGNFPDRFSGHQFPNYSSELNVNALLLGDSALYLCASSLGGSLGGNTIYFGEGSWLTVV.

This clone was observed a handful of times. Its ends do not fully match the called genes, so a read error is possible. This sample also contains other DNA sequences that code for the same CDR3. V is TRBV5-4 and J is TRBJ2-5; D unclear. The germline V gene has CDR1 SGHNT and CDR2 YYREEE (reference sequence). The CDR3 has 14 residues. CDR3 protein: CASSHTPTGETQYF. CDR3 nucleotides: TGCGCCAGCAGCCACACCCCGACCGGAGAGACCCAGTACTTC.

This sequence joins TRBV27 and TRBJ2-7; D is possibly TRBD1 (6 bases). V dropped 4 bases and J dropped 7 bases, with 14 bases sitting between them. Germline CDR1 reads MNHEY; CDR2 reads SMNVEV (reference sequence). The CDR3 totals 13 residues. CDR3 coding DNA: TGTGCCAGCAGTTGGCAGGGGTTCGGAGAGCAGTACTTC. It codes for CASSWQGFGEQYF.

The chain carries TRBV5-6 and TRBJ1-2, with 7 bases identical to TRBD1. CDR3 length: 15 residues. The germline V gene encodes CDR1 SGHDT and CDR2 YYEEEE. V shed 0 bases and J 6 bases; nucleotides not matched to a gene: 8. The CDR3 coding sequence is TGTGCCAGCAGCTTGGCCGGGACAGCCCTGAATGGCTACACCTTC. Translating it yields CASSLAGTALNGYTF.

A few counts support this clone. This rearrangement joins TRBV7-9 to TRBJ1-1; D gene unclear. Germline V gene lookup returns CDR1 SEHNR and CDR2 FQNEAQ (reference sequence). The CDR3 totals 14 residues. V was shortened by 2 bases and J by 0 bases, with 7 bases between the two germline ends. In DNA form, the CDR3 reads TGTGCCAGCAGCTTACCGGGCCTGAACACTGAAGCTTTCTTT. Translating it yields CASSLPGLNTEAFF. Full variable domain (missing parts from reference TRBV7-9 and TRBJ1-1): DTGVSQNPRHKITKRGQNVTFRCDPISEHNRLYWYRQTLGQGPEFLTYFQNEAQLEKSRLLSDRFSAERPKGSFSTLEIQRTEQGDSAMYLCASSLPGLNTEAFFGQGTRLTVV.

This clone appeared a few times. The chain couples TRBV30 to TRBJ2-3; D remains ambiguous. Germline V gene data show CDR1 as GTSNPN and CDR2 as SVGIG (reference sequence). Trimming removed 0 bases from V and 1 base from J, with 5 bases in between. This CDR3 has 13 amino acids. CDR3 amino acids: CAWSVRGTDTQYF. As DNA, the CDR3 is TGTGCCTGGAGTGTACGGGGCACAGATACGCAGTATTTT.

The CDR3 sequence: CASSIGGTPKTQYF. For the CDR3, the DNA is TGTGCCAGTAGTATAGGGGGGACGCCAAAGACCCAGTACTTC. J is TRBJ2-5 and V is TRBV19; perhaps D is TRBD1 or TRBD2 (5 bases each). This CDR3 is built from 14 residues. Germline V gene data show CDR1 as LNHDA and CDR2 as SQIVND (reference sequence). V was trimmed by 1 base and J by 6 bases, leaving 12 bases between them.

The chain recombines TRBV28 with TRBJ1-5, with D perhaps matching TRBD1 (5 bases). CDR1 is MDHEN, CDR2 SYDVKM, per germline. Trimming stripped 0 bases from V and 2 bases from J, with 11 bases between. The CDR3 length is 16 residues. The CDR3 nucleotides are TGTGCCAGCAGTTTATGGAAGGGGATGGGCAATCAGCCCCAGCATTTT. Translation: CASSLWKGMGNQPQHF.

The CDR3 loop reads CASSLLGGTDTQYF. CDR3 nucleotides: TGTGCCAGCAGCTTACTCGGGGGTACAGATACGCAGTATTTT. The rearrangement uses TRBV11-3 and TRBJ2-3; D is perhaps TRBD2 (6 bases). The CDR3 loop spans 14 amino acids. CDR1 is SGHNT, CDR2 YENEEA, per germline. Trimming stripped 2 bases from V and 3 bases from J, with 9 bases between.

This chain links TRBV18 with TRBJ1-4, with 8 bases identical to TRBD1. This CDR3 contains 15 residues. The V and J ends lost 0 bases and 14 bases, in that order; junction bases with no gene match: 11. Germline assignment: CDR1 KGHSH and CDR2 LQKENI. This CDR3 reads CASSPPKTGGKRLFF. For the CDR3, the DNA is TGTGCCAGCTCACCACCGAAAACAGGGGGAAAAAGGCTGTTTTTT.